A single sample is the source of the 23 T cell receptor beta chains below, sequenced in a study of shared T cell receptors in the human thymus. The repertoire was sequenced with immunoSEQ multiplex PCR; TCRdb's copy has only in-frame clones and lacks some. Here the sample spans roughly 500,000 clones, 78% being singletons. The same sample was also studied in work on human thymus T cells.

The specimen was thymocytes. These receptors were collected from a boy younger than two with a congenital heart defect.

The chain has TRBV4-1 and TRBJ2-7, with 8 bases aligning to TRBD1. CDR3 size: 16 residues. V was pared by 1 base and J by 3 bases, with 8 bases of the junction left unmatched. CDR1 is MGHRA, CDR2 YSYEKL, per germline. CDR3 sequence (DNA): TGCGCCAGCAGCCAAGGAGTGGGGACAGGCCTCTACGAGCAGTACTTC. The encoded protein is CASSQGVGTGLYEQYF.

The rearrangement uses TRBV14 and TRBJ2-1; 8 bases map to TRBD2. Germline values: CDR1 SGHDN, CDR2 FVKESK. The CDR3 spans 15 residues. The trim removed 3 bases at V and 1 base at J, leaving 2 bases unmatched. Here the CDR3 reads CASSQRGRSYNEQFF. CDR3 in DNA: TGTGCCAGCAGCCAGCGCGGGAGGTCCTACAATGAGCAGTTCTTC.

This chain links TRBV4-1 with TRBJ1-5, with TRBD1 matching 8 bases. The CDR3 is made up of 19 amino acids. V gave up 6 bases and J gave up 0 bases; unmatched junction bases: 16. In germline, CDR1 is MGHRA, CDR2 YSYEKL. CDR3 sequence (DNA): TGCGCCAGCAGTCAGTCTTCGGACAGGGTTCGACATAGCAATCAGCCCCAGCATTTT. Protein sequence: CASSQSSDRVRHSNQPQHF.

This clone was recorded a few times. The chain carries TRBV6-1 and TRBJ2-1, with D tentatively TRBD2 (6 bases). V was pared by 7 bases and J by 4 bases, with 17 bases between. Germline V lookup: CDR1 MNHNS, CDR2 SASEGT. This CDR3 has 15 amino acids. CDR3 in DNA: TGTGCCAGCAAGGAGCGGAGGGGCGGGTACAATGAGCAGTTCTTC. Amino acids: CASKERRGGYNEQFF.

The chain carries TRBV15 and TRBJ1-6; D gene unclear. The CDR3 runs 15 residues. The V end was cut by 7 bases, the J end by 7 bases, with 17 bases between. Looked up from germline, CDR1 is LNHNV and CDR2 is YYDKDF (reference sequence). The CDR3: CATTPTVSLNSPLHF. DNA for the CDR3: TGTGCCACCACCCCTACAGTGTCCCTGAATTCACCCCTCCACTTT.

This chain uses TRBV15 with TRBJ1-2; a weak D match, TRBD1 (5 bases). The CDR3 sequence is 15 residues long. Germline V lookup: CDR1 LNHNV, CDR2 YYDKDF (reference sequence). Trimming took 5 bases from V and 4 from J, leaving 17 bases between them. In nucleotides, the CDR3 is TGTGCCACCAGCCCCTGTCAGGGTCAAAGCTATGGCTACACCTTC. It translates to CATSPCQGQSYGYTF.

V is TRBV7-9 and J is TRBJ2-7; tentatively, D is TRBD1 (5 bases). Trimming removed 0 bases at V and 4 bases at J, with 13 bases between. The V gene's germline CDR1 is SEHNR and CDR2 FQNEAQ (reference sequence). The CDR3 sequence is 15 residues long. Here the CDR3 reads CASSLARGHGYEQYF. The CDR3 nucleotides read TGTGCCAGCAGCTTAGCGCGCGGACACGGGTACGAGCAGTACTTC.

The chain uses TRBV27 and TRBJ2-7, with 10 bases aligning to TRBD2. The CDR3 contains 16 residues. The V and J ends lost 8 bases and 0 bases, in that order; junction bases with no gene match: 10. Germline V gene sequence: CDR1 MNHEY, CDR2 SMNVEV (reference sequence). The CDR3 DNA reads TGTGCCAGCGCTAGCGGGAGTGGGGTTTCCTCCTACGAGCAGTACTTC. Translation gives CASASGSGVSSYEQYF.

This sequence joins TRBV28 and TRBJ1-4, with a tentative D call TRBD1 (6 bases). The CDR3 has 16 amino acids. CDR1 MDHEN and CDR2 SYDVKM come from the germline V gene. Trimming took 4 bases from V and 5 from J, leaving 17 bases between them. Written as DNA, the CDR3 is TGTGCCAGCAGTTACCGGCTACAGGGCGTAAATGAAAAACTGTTTTTT. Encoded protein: CASSYRLQGVNEKLFF.

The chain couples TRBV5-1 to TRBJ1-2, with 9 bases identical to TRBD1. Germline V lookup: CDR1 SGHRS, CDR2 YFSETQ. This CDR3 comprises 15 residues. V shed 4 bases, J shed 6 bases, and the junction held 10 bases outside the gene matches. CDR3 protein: CASSGEGQGLHGYTF. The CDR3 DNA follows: TGCGCCAGCAGCGGGGAGGGACAGGGTCTTCATGGCTACACCTTC. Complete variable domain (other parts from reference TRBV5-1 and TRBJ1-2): KAGVTQTPRYLIKTRGQQVTLSCSPISGHRSVSWYQQTPGQGLQFLFEYFSETQRNKGNFPGRFSGRQFSNSRSEMNVSTLELGDSALYLCASSGEGQGLHGYTFGSGTRLTVV.

The CDR3 reads CASSGTSAGDTQYF. DNA of the CDR3: TGCGCCAGCAGTGGGACTTCCGCGGGGGATACGCAGTATTTT. The gene calls are TRBV10-1 and TRBJ2-3; D is perhaps TRBD2 (6 bases). CDR3 size: 14 residues. Germline V gene data show CDR1 as WNHNN and CDR2 as SYGVQD (reference sequence). Trimming left V 4 bases short and J 6 bases short, with 14 bases between.

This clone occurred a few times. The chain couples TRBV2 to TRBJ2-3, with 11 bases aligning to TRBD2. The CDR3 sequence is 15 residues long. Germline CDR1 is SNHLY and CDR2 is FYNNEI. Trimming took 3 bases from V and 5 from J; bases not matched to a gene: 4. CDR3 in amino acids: CASSDSSGRLDTQYF. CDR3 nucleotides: TGTGCCAGCAGTGACTCTAGCGGGAGGTTAGATACGCAGTATTTT.

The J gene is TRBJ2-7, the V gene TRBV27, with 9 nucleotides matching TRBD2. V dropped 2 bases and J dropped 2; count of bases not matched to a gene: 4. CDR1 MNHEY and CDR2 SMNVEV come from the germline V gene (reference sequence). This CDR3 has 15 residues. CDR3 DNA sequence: TGTGCCAGCAGTTTAGATAGCGGGAGCCCCTACGAGCAGTACTTC. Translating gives CASSLDSGSPYEQYF.

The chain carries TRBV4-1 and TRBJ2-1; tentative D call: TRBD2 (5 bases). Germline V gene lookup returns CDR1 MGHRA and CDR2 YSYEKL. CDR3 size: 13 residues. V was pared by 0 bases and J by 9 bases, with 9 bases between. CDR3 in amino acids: CASSQDAGGEQFF. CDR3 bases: TGCGCCAGCAGCCAAGATGCGGGCGGTGAGCAGTTCTTC.

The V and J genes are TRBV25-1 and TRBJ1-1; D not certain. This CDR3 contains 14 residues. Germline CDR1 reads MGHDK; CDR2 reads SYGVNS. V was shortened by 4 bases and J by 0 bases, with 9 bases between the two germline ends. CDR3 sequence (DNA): TGTGCCAGCAGTGCCCAGTTCATGAACACTGAAGCTTTCTTT. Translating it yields CASSAQFMNTEAFF.

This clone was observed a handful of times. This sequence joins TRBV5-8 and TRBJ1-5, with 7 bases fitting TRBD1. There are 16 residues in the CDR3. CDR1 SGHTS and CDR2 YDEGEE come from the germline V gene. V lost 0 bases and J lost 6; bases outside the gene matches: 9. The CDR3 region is CASSLGQGRGPQPQHF. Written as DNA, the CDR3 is TGTGCCAGCAGCTTGGGACAGGGCAGGGGACCTCAGCCCCAGCATTTT.

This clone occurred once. CDR3 sequence reads: CAISPDSNTGELFF. CDR3 DNA sequence: TGTGCCATCAGCCCCGACTCAAACACCGGGGAGCTGTTTTTT. The chain links TRBV10-3 to TRBJ2-2; D is ambiguous. CDR3 length: 14 amino acids. Deletions cut 6 bases from V and 2 bases from J, with 10 bases between. Germline CDR1 reads ENHRY; CDR2 reads SYGVKD.

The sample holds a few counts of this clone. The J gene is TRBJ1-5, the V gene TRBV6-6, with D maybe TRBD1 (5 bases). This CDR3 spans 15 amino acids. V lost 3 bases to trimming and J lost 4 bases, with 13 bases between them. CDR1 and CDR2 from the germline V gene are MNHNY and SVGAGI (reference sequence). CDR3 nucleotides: TGTGCCAGCAGTTATGTAGGTAGGGGTAATCAGCCCCAGCATTTT. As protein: CASSYVGRGNQPQHF.

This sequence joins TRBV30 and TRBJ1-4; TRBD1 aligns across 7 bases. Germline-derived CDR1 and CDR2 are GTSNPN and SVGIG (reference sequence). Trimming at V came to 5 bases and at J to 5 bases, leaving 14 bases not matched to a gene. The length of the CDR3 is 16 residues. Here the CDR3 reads CAWGTVVGGPNEKLFF. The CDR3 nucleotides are TGTGCCTGGGGCACTGTCGTAGGGGGCCCCAATGAAAAACTGTTTTTT.

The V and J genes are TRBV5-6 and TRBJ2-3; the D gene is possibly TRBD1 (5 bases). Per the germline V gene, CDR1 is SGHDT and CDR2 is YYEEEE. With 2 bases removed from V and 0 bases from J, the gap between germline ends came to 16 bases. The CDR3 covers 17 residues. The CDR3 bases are TGTGCCAGCAGCTTCACGCTCCCAGGGTCTAGCACAGATACGCAGTATTTT. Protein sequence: CASSFTLPGSSTDTQYF.

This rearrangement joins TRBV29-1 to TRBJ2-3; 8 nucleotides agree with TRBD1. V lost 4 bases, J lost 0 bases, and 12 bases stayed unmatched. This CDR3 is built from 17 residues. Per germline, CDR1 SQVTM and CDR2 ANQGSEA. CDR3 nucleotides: TGCAGCGTTGCCCCCGGGACAGGTGGTACTAGCACAGATACGCAGTATTTT. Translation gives CSVAPGTGGTSTDTQYF.

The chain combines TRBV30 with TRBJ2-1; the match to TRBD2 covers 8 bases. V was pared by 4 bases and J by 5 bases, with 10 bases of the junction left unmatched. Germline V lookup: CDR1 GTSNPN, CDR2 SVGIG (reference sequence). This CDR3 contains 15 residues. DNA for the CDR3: TGTGCCTGGACCACCCGACTAGCGCGAAACAATGAGCAGTTCTTC. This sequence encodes CAWTTRLARNNEQFF.

The CDR3 protein is CASSQGVTNTEAFF. The DNA for the CDR3 is TGCGCCAGCAGCCAAGGAGTCACGAACACTGAAGCTTTCTTT. This rearrangement joins TRBV4-3 to TRBJ1-1; D remains ambiguous. V lost 1 base, J lost 1 base, and 7 bases lay in between. The germline V gene has CDR1 LGHNA and CDR2 YSLEER. This CDR3 has 14 amino acids.